A single T cell receptor beta chain is shown here with its context. This sample stems from a study of control samples from healthy donors and cancer patients. Sequenced by immunoSEQ multiplex PCR; TCRdb stores in-frame clones only, minus some. The repertoire holds 78,000 or so clones, with about 80% as singletons. The CDR3 runs to 15 residues. Per germline, CDR1 SGHTA and CDR2 FQGNSA. With 1 base removed from V and 5 bases from J, the gap between germline ends came to 11 bases. The rearrangement uses TRBV7-2 and TRBJ1-4; D not certain. The sequenced sample consisted of blood. The sequence came from a man over 45 in good health. CDR3 DNA sequence: TGTGCCAGCAGCTTAGGGCCTGGGAGGAATGAAAAACTGTTTTTT. It translates to CASSLGPGRNEKLFF.